This T cell receptor beta chain was captured by sequencing in a study of shared clonotypes between healthy human individuals. Overall study results and limits: An effect of sequencing depth on clonotype sharing among donors was expected.

On this clone: The antigen is not known.

TCRdb keeps only in-frame clones here, not all; method: immunoSEQ multiplex PCR. The sample records approximately 980,000 clones, about three quarters being singletons. Germline values: CDR1 MNHEY, CDR2 SMNVEV (reference sequence). With V trimmed by 5 bases and J by 3 bases, 7 bases remained unmatched. The CDR3 covers 15 residues. The sample comprised memory CD4+ T cells sorted from blood. The sample's subset: CD45RA-negative fraction. V and J are TRBV27 and TRBJ2-1; TRBD1 matches at 7 bases. The sequence derives from a man between 18 and 29 years old in good health. Written as DNA, the CDR3 is TGTGCCAGCAGTCCCGACAGGGAACGCTACAATGAGCAGTTCTTC. Residues: CASSPDRERYNEQFF.